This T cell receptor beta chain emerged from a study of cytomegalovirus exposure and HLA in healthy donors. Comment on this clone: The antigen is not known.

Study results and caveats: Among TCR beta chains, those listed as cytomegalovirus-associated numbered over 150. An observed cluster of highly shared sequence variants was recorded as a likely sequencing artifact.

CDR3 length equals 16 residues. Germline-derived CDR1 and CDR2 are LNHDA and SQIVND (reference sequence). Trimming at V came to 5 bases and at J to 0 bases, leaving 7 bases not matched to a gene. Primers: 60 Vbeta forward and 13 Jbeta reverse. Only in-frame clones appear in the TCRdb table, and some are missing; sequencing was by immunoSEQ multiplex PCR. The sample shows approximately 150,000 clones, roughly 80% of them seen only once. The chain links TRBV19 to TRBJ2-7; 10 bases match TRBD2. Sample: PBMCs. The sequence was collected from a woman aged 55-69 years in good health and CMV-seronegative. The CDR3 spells CASSPASGSISYEQYF. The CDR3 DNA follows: TGTGCCAGTAGTCCGGCTAGCGGGAGTATCTCCTACGAGCAGTACTTC. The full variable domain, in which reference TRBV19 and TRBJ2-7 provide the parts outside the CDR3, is DGGITQSPKYLFRKEGQNVTLSCEQNLNHDAMYWYRQDPGQGLRLIYYSQIVNDFQKGDIAEGYSVSREKKESFPLTVTSAQKNPTAFYLCASSPASGSISYEQYFGPGTRLTVT.